This entry describes one TCR beta chain. Profiled with immunoSEQ multiplex PCR; TCRdb holds only in-frame clones, not every one. The sample lists 110,000 to 150,000 clones, more than 85% occurring once. Trimming cost V 4 bases and J 5 bases, with 9 bases left between them. The length of the CDR3 is 13 residues. From germline, CDR1 is LNHDA and CDR2 SQIVND (reference sequence). These data come from a study of control samples from healthy donors and cancer patients. The sequence was obtained from a woman aged 25 to 45 in good health. The sequenced material came from blood. V and J are TRBV19 and TRBJ1-5; D unresolved. The CDR3 here is CASSKTRDQPQHF. The CDR3 DNA reads as TGTGCCAGTAGTAAAACTAGGGATCAGCCCCAGCATTTT.